This T cell receptor (beta chain) is drawn from a study of cytomegalovirus exposure and HLA in healthy donors. Across the study: Among the roughly 370 genotyped donors, 70% to 90% were placed in the Caucasian-associated ancestry cluster.

CDR1 and CDR2 (germline): SGDLS, YYNGEE. CDR3 length: 15 residues. The germline V and J ends were trimmed by 0 bases and 6 bases, with 15 bases remaining between them. Study outcomes and limitations: Reportedly, TCR beta sequences accurately predicted HLA-A and HLA-B alleles in most subjects.

As concerns this clone: Its antigen is unknown.

PCR used 60 Vbeta primers and 13 Jbeta primers. Sequenced by immunoSEQ multiplex PCR; TCRdb stores in-frame clones only, minus some. The sample holds about 160,000 clones, around 84% seen once. Sequenced input: PBMCs. The sequence was obtained from a man younger than 35 in good health and CMV-seropositive. J is TRBJ1-1 and V is TRBV9; D perhaps matches TRBD1 (6 bases). CDR3 sequence reads: CASSVGGAGAAEAFF. CDR3 sequence (DNA): TGTGCCAGCAGCGTAGGAGGTGCGGGGGCGGCTGAAGCTTTCTTT. Looking up the rest from reference TRBV9 and TRBJ1-1 gives the full variable domain: DSGVTQTPKHLITATGQRVTLRCSPRSGDLSVYWYQQSLDQGLQFLIQYYNGEERAKGNILERFSAQQFPDLHSELNLSSLELGDSALYFCASSVGGAGAAEAFFGQGTRLTVV.